This T cell receptor beta chain was captured in a study of T cell responses to AZD1222 COVID-19 vaccine. About the research overall: It was second doses at about 4 or about 12 weeks that were pooled. Study-level points and caveats: The study found Spike-specific TCR breadth and depth rose after two AZD1222 doses.

Only in-frame clones appear in the TCRdb table, and some are missing; sequencing was by immunoSEQ multiplex PCR. The data hold over 120,000 clones, with 80% to 95% observed a single time. Worth noting for this clone: Its antigen is unknown.

CDR1 LNHDA and CDR2 SQIVND come from the germline V gene (reference sequence). Trimming removed 4 bases from V and 4 bases from J, with 10 bases in between. The CDR3 length is 14 residues. The sequence was obtained from an adult in good health. V usage is TRBV19 and J usage is TRBJ2-2; D unclear. Material: peripheral blood, obtained on day 0 of AZD1222 vaccination. CDR3 protein: CASSKQSITGELFF. The CDR3 DNA follows: TGTGCCAGTAGTAAACAGAGTATCACCGGGGAGCTGTTTTTT.